The 9 T cell receptor beta chains given below trace back to one sample, sequenced in a study of shared clonotypes between healthy human individuals. TCRdb's copy holds only in-frame clones and misses some; the assay was immunoSEQ multiplex PCR. The repertoire has millions of clones, approximately 95% of them found once; the top ten carry approximately 0.4%. Sequencing input: naive CD4+ T cells from PBMCs. The sample's subset: CD45RA+ positively selected. These receptors all stem from a man aged 18 to 30 in good health. Some clones in this sample may be carry-over from other donors' samples.

This chain links TRBV28 with TRBJ2-7, with D possibly matching TRBD1 (5 bases). CDR3 length: 16 residues. From germline, CDR1 is MDHEN and CDR2 SYDVKM. V was trimmed by 4 bases and J by 5 bases, leaving 21 bases between them. This CDR3 reads CASSSLVQGPGHEQYF. In nucleotides, the CDR3 is TGTGCCAGCAGTTCTCTCGTTCAGGGCCCCGGCCACGAGCAGTACTTC.

The chain employs TRBV9 and TRBJ2-5, with D perhaps given as TRBD1 or TRBD2 (5 bases each). Germline V gene data show CDR1 as SGDLS and CDR2 as YYNGEE. Trimming removed 4 bases at V and 0 bases at J, with 13 bases between. This CDR3 has 15 amino acids. The CDR3 loop reads CASSPGTSHQETQYF. For the CDR3, the DNA is TGTGCCAGCAGCCCCGGGACCTCGCACCAAGAGACCCAGTACTTC.

The gene calls are TRBV2 and TRBJ2-7; no firm D call. The CDR3 totals 13 residues. V was pared by 6 bases and J by 5 bases, with 14 bases between. Germline V CDR1 and CDR2: SNHLY, FYNNEI. The CDR3 loop reads CASRASFIHEQYF. CDR3 DNA sequence: TGTGCCAGCAGGGCTTCCTTTATCCACGAGCAGTACTTC. Using reference TRBV2 and TRBJ2-7 for the parts outside the CDR3, the full variable domain is EPEVTQTPSHQVTQMGQEVILRCVPISNHLYFYWYRQILGQKVEFLVSFYNNEISEKSEIFDDQFSVERPDGSNFTLKIRSTKLEDSAMYFCASRASFIHEQYFGPGTRLTVT.

The rearrangement links TRBV5-1 to TRBJ2-7; no reliable D call. V lost 7 bases to trimming and J lost 2 bases, with 10 bases between them. The CDR3 has 12 residues. Germline-derived CDR1 and CDR2 are SGHRS and YFSETQ. The CDR3, as DNA: TGCGCCAGCTACCACGTACCCTACGAGCAGTACTTC. Translated, it gives CASYHVPYEQYF.

V usage is TRBV4-1 and J usage is TRBJ2-7; tentatively, D is TRBD2 (5 bases). Trimming removed 1 base from V and 2 bases from J, with 12 bases in between. The germline gives CDR1 MGHRA, CDR2 YSYEKL. The CDR3 sequence is 15 residues long. CDR3 nucleotide sequence: TGCGCCAGCAGCCAAGGGGCCACGGGGACCTACGAGCAGTACTTC. Translating gives CASSQGATGTYEQYF.

V and J are TRBV19 and TRBJ2-7; the match to TRBD1 covers 8 bases. The V gene end was trimmed by 5 bases and the J gene end by 3 bases; junction bases not matched to a gene: 12. Germline V gene lookup returns CDR1 LNHDA and CDR2 SQIVND (reference sequence). The CDR3 has 16 residues. For the CDR3, the DNA is TGTGCCAGTAGTTCCGGCCCAGGGGGCGGCCGCTACGAGCAGTACTTC. It translates to CASSSGPGGGRYEQYF.

Of note for this clone: The same CDR3 also results from other DNA sequences found in this sample. The chain is built from TRBV7-2 and TRBJ1-5; no firm D call. The CDR3 contains 14 residues. The V gene's germline CDR1 is SGHTA and CDR2 FQGNSA. V was shortened by 5 bases and J by 3 bases, with 11 bases between the two germline ends. The CDR3 coding sequence is TGTGCCAGCAGCCTGACGGCTTCCAATCAGCCCCAGCATTTT. Amino acids: CASSLTASNQPQHF.

As regards this clone: Other DNA variants within this sample encode the same CDR3. The chain uses TRBV6-5 and TRBJ2-7; D may be TRBD2 (6 bases). The V end lost 3 bases, the J end lost 0 bases, and 15 bases lay between the germline ends. This CDR3 is built from 16 residues. Germline CDR1 reads MNHEY; CDR2 reads SVGAGI. DNA for the CDR3: TGTGCCAGCAGTTATTCTGGGGGGAGGTCCTCCTACGAGCAGTACTTC. Its translation is CASSYSGGRSSYEQYF.

The V gene is TRBV19, the J gene TRBJ1-3; D remains unclear. The CDR3 spans 13 residues. Trimming took 6 bases from V and 4 from J, leaving 10 bases between them. Germline CDR1 and CDR2: LNHDA and SQIVND (reference sequence). The CDR3 coding sequence is TGTGCCAGTAGGCAAATCGCCGGAAACACCATATATTTT. It translates to CASRQIAGNTIYF.